The rows below give T cell receptor beta chains drawn from one sample of a study of shared clonotypes between healthy human individuals. Clones were read by immunoSEQ multiplex PCR, and TCRdb kept only the in-frame ones, dropping some. The data show about 360,000 clones, around 79% seen once. The sequenced sample was memory CD4+ T cells sorted from blood. The source is a man in his thirties or forties in good health. CDR3s include the opening cysteine and the closing phenylalanine or tryptophan. Each record gives: clone size, V gene, J gene, D gene, CDR3 DNA, CDR3 protein. A D gene is named only where the DNA matches it firmly. Not all rows give a size; the values are once, few, many and, for expanded clones, a class.

abundance: once
v_gene: TRBV2
j_gene: TRBJ2-1
d_gene: -
CDR3nt: TGTGCCAGCAAATTTAGACGGGAGAGAGATAACAATGAGCAGTTCTTC
CDR3aa: CASKFRRERDNNEQFF

abundance: -
v_gene: TRBV19
j_gene: TRBJ2-2
d_gene: -
CDR3nt: TGTGCCAGTAGTTTAGTCGGGGAGCTGTTTTTT
CDR3aa: CASSLVGELFF

abundance: -
v_gene: TRBV7-2
j_gene: TRBJ2-7
d_gene: -
CDR3nt: TGTGCCAGCAGCCTGACATGGTCCTACGAGCAGTACTTC
CDR3aa: CASSLTWSYEQYF

abundance: once
v_gene: TRBV5-1
j_gene: TRBJ2-3
d_gene: TRBD1
CDR3nt: TGCGCCAGCAGCAGCTCCGGGACAGGGCCCGATACGCAGTATTTT
CDR3aa: CASSSSGTGPDTQYF

abundance: few
v_gene: TRBV29-1
j_gene: TRBJ1-2
d_gene: -
CDR3nt: TGCAGCGTTGAAATCGGATCCTATGGCTACACCTTC
CDR3aa: CSVEIGSYGYTF

abundance: -
v_gene: TRBV5-1
j_gene: TRBJ1-1
d_gene: -
CDR3nt: TGCGCCAGCAGCTTGAGAGGACGGCAGAACACTGAAGCTTTCTTT
CDR3aa: CASSLRGRQNTEAFF

abundance: once
v_gene: TRBV10-3
j_gene: TRBJ1-1
d_gene: -
CDR3nt: TGTGCCATCAGTGAGTCTGACACCCAGGGCGCTGAAGCTTTCTTT
CDR3aa: CAISESDTQGAEAFF

abundance: once
v_gene: TRBV5-4
j_gene: TRBJ1-1
d_gene: -
CDR3nt: TGTGCCAGCAGCGCAAGGGACGGGGGATGGACTGAAGCTTTCTTT
CDR3aa: CASSARDGGWTEAFF

abundance: -
v_gene: TRBV9
j_gene: TRBJ2-2
d_gene: -
CDR3nt: TGTGCCAGCAGCGTAGGAAACCTGGACACCGGGGAGCTGTTTTTT
CDR3aa: CASSVGNLDTGELFF

abundance: -
v_gene: TRBV5-1
j_gene: TRBJ2-5
d_gene: TRBD2
CDR3nt: TGCGCCAGCAGCTCGGGAGCGGGAGGGAGTCATGAGACCCAGTACTTC
CDR3aa: CASSSGAGGSHETQYF

abundance: -
v_gene: TRBV20-1
j_gene: TRBJ2-5
d_gene: -
CDR3nt: TGCAGTGCTACCCCTCAGAAGACCCAGTACTTC
CDR3aa: CSATPQKTQYF

abundance: -
v_gene: TRBV5-1
j_gene: TRBJ2-1
d_gene: -
CDR3nt: TGCGCCAGCAGCCCACAGGGAGGGGGGAATGAGCAGTTCTTC
CDR3aa: CASSPQGGGNEQFF

abundance: few
v_gene: TRBV7-6
j_gene: TRBJ2-7
d_gene: TRBD2
CDR3nt: TGTGCCAGCAGCGGGGGGGGAGCCGAGCAGTACTTC
CDR3aa: CASSGGGAEQYF

abundance: -
v_gene: TRBV10-3
j_gene: TRBJ1-1
d_gene: -
CDR3nt: TGTGCCATCGGGGGGGATATGAACACTGAAGCTTTCTTT
CDR3aa: CAIGGDMNTEAFF

abundance: few
v_gene: TRBV20-1
j_gene: TRBJ2-7
d_gene: -
CDR3nt: TGCAGTGCTAGTTGGGATCACGAGCAGTACTTC
CDR3aa: CSASWDHEQYF

abundance: -
v_gene: TRBV2
j_gene: TRBJ2-3
d_gene: -
CDR3nt: TGTGCCAGCAGTGAAATCCGAGATACGCAGTATTTT
CDR3aa: CASSEIRDTQYF

abundance: few
v_gene: TRBV27
j_gene: TRBJ2-2
d_gene: TRBD1
CDR3nt: TGTGCCACACGACAGGGGCGGAACACCGGGGAGCTGTTTTTT
CDR3aa: CATRQGRNTGELFF

abundance: -
v_gene: TRBV7-3
j_gene: TRBJ2-2
d_gene: -
CDR3nt: TGTGCCAGCAGCTTGGGGTCAGGGACGAACACCGGGGAGCTGTTTTTT
CDR3aa: CASSLGSGTNTGELFF

abundance: -
v_gene: TRBV5-1
j_gene: TRBJ2-7
d_gene: -
CDR3nt: TGCGCCAGCAGCTTGGGTCCGACGGGGGACGAGCAGTACTTC
CDR3aa: CASSLGPTGDEQYF

abundance: few
v_gene: TRBV10-3
j_gene: TRBJ2-5
d_gene: -
CDR3nt: TGTGCCATCTCTTACCGACAACCCCAAGAGACCCAGTACTTC
CDR3aa: CAISYRQPQETQYF

abundance: few
v_gene: TRBV13
j_gene: TRBJ1-5
d_gene: -
CDR3nt: TGTGCCAGCAGCTTCTCAGGGGACGCGGGGCCCCAGCATTTT
CDR3aa: CASSFSGDAGPQHF

abundance: many
v_gene: TRBV5-6
j_gene: TRBJ1-2
d_gene: -
CDR3nt: TGTGCCAGCAGCTTGAACGCGGACTATGGCTACACCTTC
CDR3aa: CASSLNADYGYTF

abundance: few
v_gene: TRBV7-3
j_gene: TRBJ2-1
d_gene: TRBD1
CDR3nt: TGTGCCAGCAGCGACGGACAGGGTTCAGGGCAGTTCTTC
CDR3aa: CASSDGQGSGQFF

abundance: few
v_gene: TRBV10-2
j_gene: TRBJ2-7
d_gene: TRBD2
CDR3nt: TGCGCCAGCAGACTAGCGGGAAGTTACGAGCAGTACTTC
CDR3aa: CASRLAGSYEQYF

abundance: -
v_gene: TRBV5-6
j_gene: TRBJ1-1
d_gene: -
CDR3nt: TGTGCCAGCAGCTTTACGACTAGGACTGAAGCTTTCTTT
CDR3aa: CASSFTTRTEAFF

abundance: -
v_gene: TRBV10-2
j_gene: TRBJ2-5
d_gene: TRBD1
CDR3nt: TGCGCCAGCCAAGAAAGGACAGGGCAAGAGACCCAGTACTTC
CDR3aa: CASQERTGQETQYF

abundance: -
v_gene: TRBV5-1
j_gene: TRBJ1-2
d_gene: -
CDR3nt: TGCGCCAGCAGCGACCGGGAGGGCTATGGCTACACCTTC
CDR3aa: CASSDREGYGYTF

abundance: few
v_gene: TRBV28
j_gene: TRBJ2-1
d_gene: -
CDR3nt: TGTGCCAGCAGTGTAGCGGCCGTAAACAATGAGCAGTTCTTC
CDR3aa: CASSVAAVNNEQFF

abundance: -
v_gene: TRBV7-6
j_gene: TRBJ2-3
d_gene: -
CDR3nt: TGTGCCAGCAGCTTAGCTCCGGGAAATACGCAGTATTTT
CDR3aa: CASSLAPGNTQYF

abundance: few
v_gene: TRBV9
j_gene: TRBJ2-7
d_gene: -
CDR3nt: TGTGCCAGCAGCGTAGCTGCGGACGGGTACGAGCAGTACTTC
CDR3aa: CASSVAADGYEQYF

abundance: -
v_gene: TRBV30
j_gene: TRBJ1-2
d_gene: -
CDR3nt: TGTGCCTGGAGTCCGGGCGGTAATATGCGGGGCTACACCTTC
CDR3aa: CAWSPGGNMRGYTF

abundance: -
v_gene: TRBV19
j_gene: TRBJ2-2
d_gene: -
CDR3nt: TGTGCCAGTATAACAGGGGAGGTAACCGGGGAGCTGTTTTTT
CDR3aa: CASITGEVTGELFF

abundance: once
v_gene: TRBV19
j_gene: TRBJ2-4
d_gene: -
CDR3nt: TGTGCCAGTAGTATCCGCAACCCATTAGTTACAGCCAAAAACATTCAGTACTTC
CDR3aa: CASSIRNPLVTAKNIQYF

abundance: -
v_gene: TRBV4-3
j_gene: TRBJ2-3
d_gene: TRBD2
CDR3nt: TGCGCCAGCAGCCAGTCAGAAGCGGGAGCGCAGTATTTT
CDR3aa: CASSQSEAGAQYF

abundance: once
v_gene: TRBV5-4
j_gene: TRBJ2-7
d_gene: -
CDR3nt: TGTGCCGCATCCCCCCACGGGAGAAACGAGCAGTACTTC
CDR3aa: CAASPHGRNEQYF

abundance: few
v_gene: TRBV6-6
j_gene: TRBJ2-4
d_gene: -
CDR3nt: TGTGCCAGCAGTTACCTACGTGATGGAAACATTCAGTACTTC
CDR3aa: CASSYLRDGNIQYF